Below are 8 T cell receptor beta chains sequenced from a single sample in a study of blood T cells in healthy people across ages (dated by TCRdb to the mid-2010s). Libraries were made using 5' RACE. Reads for this sample came from an Illumina HiSeq 2500. The second PCR ran for roughly 6 to 11 cycles and used a J-beta primer mix along with a sample-barcoded 5' primer. The public reads were reanalyzed by TCRdb: fastp trimming at Q25, MiXCR alignment, in-frame beta chains only. Each CDR3 protein gets just one entry, which takes the most common genes and DNA from the rows behind it. Here the sample has about 830,000 distinct CDR3 sequences; 55% to 70% occur a single time. Roughly 20% of the sample comes from the top ten. Sequencing was done on a sample of blood. Receptors were obtained from a man younger than 45 in good health.

The chain recombines TRBV6-1 with TRBJ1-4, with no clear D. Germline V CDR1 and CDR2: MNHNS, SASEGT. The V gene lost 2 bases and the J gene lost 5 bases, with 6 bases spanning the gap. CDR3 length equals 13 residues. CDR3 in amino acids: CASSEIRNEKLFF. Here the CDR3 DNA reads TGTGCCAGCAGTGAAATAAGGAATGAAAAACTGTTTTTT.

This clonotype was counted between two and nine times. The chain employs TRBV7-2 and TRBJ2-5; 7 bases align to TRBD2. Trimming took 1 base from V and 5 from J; bases not matched to a gene: 4. Germline V gives CDR1 SGHTA, CDR2 FQGNSA. The CDR3 totals 14 residues. DNA of the CDR3: TGTGCCAGCAGCTTAGGGACTAGAGGCGAGACCCAGTACTTC. Translated: CASSLGTRGETQYF.

This chain links TRBV11-2 with TRBJ2-3, with 10 positions matching TRBD1. The CDR3 totals 17 residues. Per germline, CDR1 SGHAT and CDR2 FQNNGV. V was pared by 5 bases and J by 2 bases, with 10 bases of the junction left unmatched. This CDR3 is CASSPIPGTGDTDTQYF. The DNA of the CDR3 is TGTGCCAGCAGCCCGATTCCCGGGACAGGGGACACAGATACGCAGTATTTT.

The chain has TRBV6-1 and TRBJ2-7, with D possibly matching TRBD1 (5 bases). The CDR3 consists of 15 residues. CDR1 MNHNS and CDR2 SASEGT come from the germline V gene. The V end was cut by 1 base, the J end by 2 bases, with 12 bases between. The CDR3 DNA reads TGTGCCAGCAGTGAAGGGGTAGGGGCCGCCTACGAGCAGTACTTC. Translation: CASSEGVGAAYEQYF.

The gene calls are TRBV20-1 and TRBJ1-6, with a tentative D call TRBD1 (5 bases). V was cut by 4 bases and J by 7 bases, with 14 bases left in between. Per the germline V gene, CDR1 is DFQATT and CDR2 is SNEGSKA (reference sequence). The CDR3 is 14 residues long. The CDR3 coding sequence is TGCAGTGCTATCCCCGGGGACGGGAATTCACCCCTCCACTTT. Protein product: CSAIPGDGNSPLHF.

This clonotype was recorded a few times. The chain recombines TRBV5-1 with TRBJ1-2, with 9 bases identical to TRBD1. The CDR3 loop spans 16 amino acids. Germline assignment: CDR1 SGHRS and CDR2 YFSETQ. After removal of 3 bases from V and 7 bases from J, the junction contained 13 bases not matched to a gene. CDR3 in amino acids: CASSSGTGLWASGYTF. The CDR3 region has the DNA TGCGCCAGCAGCTCCGGGACAGGGTTGTGGGCTAGTGGCTACACCTTC.

This clonotype was recorded once. The chain joins TRBV6-2 or TRBV6-3 to TRBJ2-4; D is uncertain. Germline V CDR1 and CDR2: MNHEY, SVGEGT. There are 13 residues in the CDR3. Trimming stripped 8 bases from V and 0 bases from J, with 8 bases between. The CDR3 sequence: CASQLGAKNIQYF. The CDR3 DNA follows: TGTGCCAGCCAGCTAGGAGCCAAAAACATTCAGTACTTC.

This clonotype has only one observation. The V gene is TRBV12-3 or TRBV12-4, the J gene TRBJ2-7; D unclear. The last part of the DNA fits TRBJ2-5 better; the J call may be wrong. This CDR3 region has 12 residues. CDR3 coding DNA: TGTGCCAGCAGCCCTGCGGAAGAGACCCAGTACTTC. Protein: CASSPAEETQYF.